This TCR beta chain was recovered during a study of OX40 agonist ivuxolimab in advanced cancers. V lost 7 bases, J lost 8 bases, and 16 bases stayed unmatched. The CDR3 runs 15 residues. From germline, CDR1 is MNHEY and CDR2 SVGAGI. Samples were taken at baseline and on day 1 of cycles 4 and 7. Clones were read by immunoSEQ multiplex PCR, and TCRdb kept only the in-frame ones, dropping some. The sample holds 75,000 to 95,000 clones, around 90% seen once. V is TRBV6-5 and J is TRBJ1-2, with TRBD1 matching over 7 bases. The source material was CD4+ or CD8+ T cells sorted from blood, sampled in a trial of the OX40 agonist ivuxolimab. The sequence was obtained from an adult with an advanced solid tumor such as melanoma, head and neck, liver or kidney cancer. As DNA, the CDR3 is TGTGCCAGCATCCTAGGGGGCGCCGGGGCAGCAGGCTACACCTTC. Amino acids: CASILGGAGAAGYTF.